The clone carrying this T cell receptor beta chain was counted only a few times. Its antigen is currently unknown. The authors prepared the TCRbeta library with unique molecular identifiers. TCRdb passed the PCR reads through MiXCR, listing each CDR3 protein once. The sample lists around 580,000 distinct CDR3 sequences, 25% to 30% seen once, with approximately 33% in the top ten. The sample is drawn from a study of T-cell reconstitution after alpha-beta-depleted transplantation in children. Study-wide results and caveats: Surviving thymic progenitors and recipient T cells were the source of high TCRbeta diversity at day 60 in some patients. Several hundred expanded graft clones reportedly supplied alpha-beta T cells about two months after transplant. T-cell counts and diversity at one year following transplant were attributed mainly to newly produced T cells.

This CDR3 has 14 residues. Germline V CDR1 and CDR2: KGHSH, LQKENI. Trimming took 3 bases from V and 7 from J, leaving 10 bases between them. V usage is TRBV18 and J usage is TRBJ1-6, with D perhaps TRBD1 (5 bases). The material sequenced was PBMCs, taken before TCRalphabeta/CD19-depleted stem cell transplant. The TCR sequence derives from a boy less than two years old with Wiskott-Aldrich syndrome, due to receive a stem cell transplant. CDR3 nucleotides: TGTGCCAGCTCACCCGGGACCGAGAATTCACCCCTCCACTTT. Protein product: CASSPGTENSPLHF.